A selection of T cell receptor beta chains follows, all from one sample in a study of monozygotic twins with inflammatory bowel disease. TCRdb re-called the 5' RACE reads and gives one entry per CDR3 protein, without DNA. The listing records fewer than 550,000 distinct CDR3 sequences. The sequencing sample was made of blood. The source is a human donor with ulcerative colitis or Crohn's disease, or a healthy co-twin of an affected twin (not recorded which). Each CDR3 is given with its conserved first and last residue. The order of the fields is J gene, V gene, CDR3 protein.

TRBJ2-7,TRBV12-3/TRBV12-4,CASSPPGGAYEQYF
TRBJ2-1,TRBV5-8,CASSLASGFLNEQFF
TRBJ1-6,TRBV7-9,CASSLGAHSPLHF
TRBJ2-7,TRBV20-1,CSARDLAGSYEQYF
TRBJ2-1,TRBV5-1,CASSAGQGPSYNEQFF
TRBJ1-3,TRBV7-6,CASSRQGGTNTIYF
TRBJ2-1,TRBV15,CATSRDPGHGGRAYNEQFF
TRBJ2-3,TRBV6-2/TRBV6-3,CASSYRPSTDTQYF
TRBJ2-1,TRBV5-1,CASSPDRAYEQFF
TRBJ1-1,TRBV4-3,CASSQDRGQMNTEAFF
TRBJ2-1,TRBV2,CASEGERGHGDEQFF